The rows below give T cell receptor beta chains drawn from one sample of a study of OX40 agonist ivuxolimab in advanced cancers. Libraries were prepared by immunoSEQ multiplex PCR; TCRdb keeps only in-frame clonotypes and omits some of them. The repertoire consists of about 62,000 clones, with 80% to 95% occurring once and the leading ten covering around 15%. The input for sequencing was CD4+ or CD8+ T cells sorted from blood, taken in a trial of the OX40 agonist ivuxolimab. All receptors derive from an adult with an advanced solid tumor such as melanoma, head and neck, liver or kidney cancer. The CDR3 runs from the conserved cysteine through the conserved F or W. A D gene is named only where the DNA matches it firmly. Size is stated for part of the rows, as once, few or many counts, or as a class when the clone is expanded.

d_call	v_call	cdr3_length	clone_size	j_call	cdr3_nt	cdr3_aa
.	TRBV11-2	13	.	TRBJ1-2	TGTGCCAGCAGCTCGGGGGGATACTATGGCTACACCTTC	CASSSGGYYGYTF
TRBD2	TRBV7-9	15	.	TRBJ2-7	TGTGCCAGCAGCCCTTGGACTAGCGGGGACCCCGAGCAGTACTTC	CASSPWTSGDPEQYF
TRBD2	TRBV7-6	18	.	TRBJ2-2	TGTGCCAGCAGCTTTAGTGGGTACCTAGCGGGGCCCACCGGGGAGCTGTTTTTT	CASSFSGYLAGPTGELFF
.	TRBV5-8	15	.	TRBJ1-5	TGTGCCAGCAGTCAGCGGGCGGGGGACAATCAGCCCCAGCATTTT	CASSQRAGDNQPQHF
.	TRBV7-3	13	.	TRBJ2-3	TGTGCCAGCAGCTTGGAAGGCACAGATACGCAGTATTTT	CASSLEGTDTQYF
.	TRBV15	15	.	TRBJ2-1	TGTGCCACCAGCAGGGACAGCGGCAACTCCAATGAGCAGTTCTTC	CATSRDSGNSNEQFF
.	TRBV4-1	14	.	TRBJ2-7	TGCGCCAGCAGCCAAGATTTGTGGACCTACGAGCAGTACTTC	CASSQDLWTYEQYF
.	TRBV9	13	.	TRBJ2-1	TGTGCCAGCAGCGTCGGAGGGCGGAATGAGCAGTTCTTC	CASSVGGRNEQFF
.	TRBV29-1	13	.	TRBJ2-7	TGCAGCGTTGAGGGAGGAGAATTCTACGAGCAGTACTTC	CSVEGGEFYEQYF
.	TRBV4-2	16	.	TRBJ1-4	TGTGCCAGCAGCCAAGAGTACGGCCAAGGGGGGGAAAAACTGTTTTTT	CASSQEYGQGGEKLFF
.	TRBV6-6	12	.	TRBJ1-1	TGTGCCAGCAGTAGGTCTGGCACTGAAGCTTTCTTT	CASSRSGTEAFF
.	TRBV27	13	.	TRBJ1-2	TGTGCCAGCAGTCAAGCACGCACCTATGGCTACACCTTC	CASSQARTYGYTF
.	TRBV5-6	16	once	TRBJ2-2	TGTGCCAGCAGCTACGGAGGAGGGGGGATCACCGGGGAGCTGTTTTTT	CASSYGGGGITGELFF
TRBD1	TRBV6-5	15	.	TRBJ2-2	TGTGCCAGCAGTTACTCGACAGGGGTCGTCGGGGAGCTGTTTTTT	CASSYSTGVVGELFF
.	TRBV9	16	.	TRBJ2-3	TGTGCCAGCAGCGTAGAACCGGGCCCCTCTTTCGATACGCAGTATTTT	CASSVEPGPSFDTQYF
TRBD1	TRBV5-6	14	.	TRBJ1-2	TGTGCCAGCAGCCTGCAGGGGGCGGCCTATGGCTACACCTTC	CASSLQGAAYGYTF
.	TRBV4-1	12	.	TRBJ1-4	TGCGCCAGCAGCCATTACACTGAAAAACTGTTTTTT	CASSHYTEKLFF
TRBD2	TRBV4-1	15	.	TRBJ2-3	TGCGCCAGCAGCATTAGCGGGAGCGGAGCAGATACGCAGTATTTT	CASSISGSGADTQYF
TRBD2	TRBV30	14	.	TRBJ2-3	TGTGCCCTTGGACTAGCGGGATCCACAGATACGCAGTATTTT	CALGLAGSTDTQYF
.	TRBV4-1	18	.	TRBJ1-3	TGCGCCAGCAGCCAAGAATTCCGCGAACCCCGAGACGGAAACACCATATATTTT	CASSQEFREPRDGNTIYF
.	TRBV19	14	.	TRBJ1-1	TGTGCCAGTCGACCGGTAGAGGTAAACACTGAAGCTTTCTTT	CASRPVEVNTEAFF
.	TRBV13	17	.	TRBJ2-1	TGTGCCAGCAGCTTAGGAATAGCGGCCCAAAGGGCCCATGAGCAGTTCTTC	CASSLGIAAQRAHEQFF
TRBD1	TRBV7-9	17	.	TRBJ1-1	TGTGCCAGCAGCTCCAACGGGGGGGACAGAGTGAACACTGAAGCTTTCTTT	CASSSNGGDRVNTEAFF